These 20 T cell receptor beta chains share one sample of origin, sequenced in a study of blood T cell repertoires in COVID-19. Clones were sequenced by immunoSEQ multiplex PCR, and TCRdb holds only the in-frame ones, with some missing. The sample consists of roughly 190,000 clones, about 88% of them appearing once. The sample was PBMCs or T cells enriched from blood (not recorded which). The receptors originated from a woman aged 40 to 50 in a cohort exposed to, infected with or recovered from COVID-19 (not recorded which).

The rearrangement links TRBV16 to TRBJ2-7; D is undetermined. Germline-derived CDR1 and CDR2 are KGHSY and FQNENV. This CDR3 comprises 14 residues. Trimming pared 5 bases from V and 2 bases from J, leaving 13 bases between. The CDR3 region is CASSSEFSTYEQYF. CDR3 coding DNA: TGTGCCAGCAGCTCCGAGTTTTCTACCTACGAGCAGTACTTC. The entire variable domain, with the rest obtained from reference TRBV16 and TRBJ2-7, is as follows: GEEVAQTPKHLVRGEGQKAKLYCAPIKGHSYVFWYQQVLKNEFKFLISFQNENVFDETGMPKERFSAKCLPNSPCSLEIQATKLEDSAVYFCASSSEFSTYEQYFGPGTRLTVT.

The chain couples TRBV5-1 to TRBJ1-3; 7 bases are shared with TRBD1. In germline, CDR1 is SGHRS, CDR2 YFSETQ. There are 15 residues in the CDR3. V shed 1 base, J shed 1 base, and the junction held 2 bases outside the gene matches. The chain's CDR3 is CASSLTGQSGNTIYF. As DNA, the CDR3 is TGCGCCAGCAGCTTGACGGGACAGTCTGGAAACACCATATATTTT.

This sequence joins TRBV7-8 and TRBJ1-1, with D possibly matching TRBD1 (5 bases). The CDR3 runs to 13 residues. V shed 7 bases and J shed 5 bases, with 14 bases lying between them. Germline CDR1 reads SGHVS; CDR2 reads FQNEAQ. The CDR3 region is CASTRMGGTEAFF. The CDR3, as DNA: TGTGCCAGCACTAGGATGGGGGGAACTGAAGCTTTCTTT.

The CDR3 is CATSRKLAGDQETQYF. The CDR3, as DNA: TGTGCCACCAGCAGAAAACTAGCGGGGGATCAAGAGACCCAGTACTTC. This chain joins TRBV15 and TRBJ2-5, with TRBD2 matching 11 bases. Trimming cost V 2 bases and J 2 bases; bases outside gene matches: 4. This CDR3 region has 16 residues. The germline V gene has CDR1 LNHNV and CDR2 YYDKDF (reference sequence).

The chain carries TRBV6-2 or TRBV6-3 and TRBJ2-5, with 9 bases that match TRBD2. Germline V lookup: CDR1 MNHEY, CDR2 SVGEGT. The V and J ends lost 6 bases and 5 bases, in that order; junction bases with no gene match: 10. This CDR3 is 15 amino acids long. The CDR3 sequence is CASSSLAGAGETQYF. The DNA for the CDR3 is TGTGCCAGCAGCTCTTTAGCGGGGGCCGGGGAGACCCAGTACTTC.

The rearrangement uses TRBV4-1 and TRBJ2-7, with 8 bases identical to TRBD1. Germline values: CDR1 MGHRA, CDR2 YSYEKL. The CDR3 is made up of 15 amino acids. With V trimmed by 1 base and J by 4 bases, 6 bases remained unmatched. CDR3 coding DNA: TGCGCCAGCAGCCAAGTGGCCGGGACAGGTTACGAGCAGTACTTC. Encoded protein: CASSQVAGTGYEQYF.

This chain uses TRBV6-1 with TRBJ1-5; D is ambiguous. Germline assignment: CDR1 MNHNS and CDR2 SASEGT. This CDR3 region has 14 residues. Trimming removed 1 base from V and 4 bases from J, with 8 bases in between. The CDR3 DNA is TGTGCCAGCAGTGAAGAAACAGCTAATCAGCCCCAGCATTTT. Translated, it gives CASSEETANQPQHF.

The chain carries TRBV19 and TRBJ2-7; 9 bases are shared with TRBD2. Germline CDR1 reads LNHDA; CDR2 reads SQIVND (reference sequence). The CDR3 runs 13 residues. J gave up 3 bases and V 6 bases, and 3 bases lay outside the gene matches. The chain's CDR3 is CASRSSGSYEQYF. The CDR3 DNA reads TGTGCCAGTAGGAGTAGCGGGAGCTACGAGCAGTACTTC.

The chain links TRBV9 to TRBJ2-2; 8 nucleotides agree with TRBD2. From germline, CDR1 is SGDLS and CDR2 YYNGEE. This CDR3 is built from 17 residues. V shed 2 bases, J shed 1 base, and the junction held 7 bases outside the gene matches. The CDR3 nucleotides are TGTGCCAGCAGCGTCACCGGGGGACTAGGGAACACCGGGGAGCTGTTTTTT. It is translated as CASSVTGGLGNTGELFF.

The chain employs TRBV28 and TRBJ2-2; TRBD2 matches 14 bases. This CDR3 is built from 18 residues. Germline CDR1 is MDHEN and CDR2 is SYDVKM. V lost 3 bases to trimming and J lost 5 bases; unmatched junction nucleotides: 8. The CDR3 sequence: CASSLGLAGARETGELFF. The CDR3 nucleotides are TGTGCCAGCAGTTTGGGACTAGCGGGGGCACGAGAGACCGGGGAGCTGTTTTTT.

This rearrangement joins TRBV3-1 (or the pseudogene TRBV3-2) to TRBJ1-2, with 7 positions matching TRBD1. The V and J ends lost 0 bases and 8 bases, in that order; junction bases with no gene match: 9. The CDR3 runs to 15 residues. CDR1 and CDR2 (germline): LGHDT, YNNKEL (reference sequence). For the CDR3, the DNA is TGTGCCAGCAGCCAAGAATACAGGGGATCTGGCGGCTACACCTTC. Protein: CASSQEYRGSGGYTF.

The chain employs TRBV4-3 and TRBJ1-1, with TRBD1 matching over 7 bases. The junction had 5 bases not matched to a gene; V was cut back by 0 bases and J by 1 base. Germline V gene sequence: CDR1 LGHNA, CDR2 YSLEER. The CDR3 is made up of 16 amino acids. The CDR3 sequence is CASSQDPPGGNTEAFF. The CDR3 DNA sequence: TGCGCCAGCAGCCAAGATCCCCCAGGGGGGAACACTGAAGCTTTCTTT.

This chain uses TRBV27 with TRBJ2-2; tentatively, D is TRBD2 (6 bases). Trimming cost V 6 bases and J 6 bases, with 11 bases left between them. CDR3 length: 13 amino acids. Germline V gene lookup returns CDR1 MNHEY and CDR2 SMNVEV (reference sequence). CDR3 region: CASRGDFPGELFF. In DNA form, the CDR3 reads TGTGCCAGCAGGGGGGACTTCCCCGGGGAGCTGTTTTTT.

The V gene is TRBV7-2, the J gene TRBJ2-7, with D maybe TRBD1 (6 bases). This CDR3 is built from 12 residues. Germline V gene sequence: CDR1 SGHTA, CDR2 FQGNSA. V was cut by 7 bases and J by 7 bases, with 14 bases left in between. The CDR3 DNA reads TGTGCCAGCACCCCTGGGGGCGGGGAGCAGTACTTC. This gives the protein CASTPGGGEQYF.

The genes are TRBV6-4 and TRBJ1-1; maybe TRBD1 (6 bases). Germline V gives CDR1 MRHNA, CDR2 SNTAGT. There are 13 residues in the CDR3. V lost 5 bases and J 5 bases, leaving 12 bases between the germline ends. CDR3 region: CASSSGVGTEAFF. The CDR3 DNA follows: TGTGCCAGCAGTTCAGGGGTTGGAACTGAAGCTTTCTTT.

V and J are TRBV20-1 and TRBJ1-6; D is undetermined. Germline V gene sequence: CDR1 DFQATT, CDR2 SNEGSKA (reference sequence). V was clipped by 3 bases and J by 4 bases, with 10 bases between them. The length of the CDR3 is 14 residues. The CDR3 sequence: CSASLPVYNSPLHF. In DNA, the CDR3 is TGCAGTGCTAGTCTCCCAGTTTATAATTCACCCCTCCACTTT.

The chain is built from TRBV3-1 (or the pseudogene TRBV3-2) and TRBJ2-5, with TRBD2 matching 11 bases. Trimming at V came to 4 bases and at J to 5 bases, leaving 9 bases not matched to a gene. The CDR3 extends over 16 amino acids. The germline gives CDR1 LGHDT, CDR2 YNNKEL (reference sequence). CDR3 in DNA: TGTGCCAGCAGCCCCTCTATCCTAGCGGGGGGCGAGACCCAGTACTTC. Residues: CASSPSILAGGETQYF.

The chain couples TRBV28 to TRBJ2-5, with TRBD1 identical over 9 bases. The germline CDR1 and CDR2 sequences are MDHEN and SYDVKM. This CDR3 region has 17 residues. V lost 6 bases, J lost 2 bases, and 13 bases stayed unmatched. DNA of the CDR3: TGTGCCAGCAGATATCCCGGGACAGGGATTTCTCAAGAGACCCAGTACTTC. Protein: CASRYPGTGISQETQYF.

V usage is TRBV5-1 and J usage is TRBJ1-5; perhaps TRBD1 as D (6 bases). Germline V lookup: CDR1 SGHRS, CDR2 YFSETQ. The CDR3 runs to 16 residues. V lost 0 bases, J lost 2 bases, and 12 bases lay in between. The CDR3 here is CASSLDGTRGNQPQHF. The CDR3 coding sequence is TGCGCCAGCAGCTTGGACGGGACAAGGGGCAATCAGCCCCAGCATTTT.

V usage is TRBV13 and J usage is TRBJ1-1; 11 nucleotides agree with TRBD1. The junction had 2 bases not matched to a gene; V was cut back by 0 bases and J by 5 bases. The germline V gene encodes CDR1 PRHDT and CDR2 FYEKMQ (reference sequence). This CDR3 region has 15 residues. Here the CDR3 DNA reads TGTGCCAGCAGCTTAGGTGGGACAGGGGGGACTGAAGCTTTCTTT. It translates to CASSLGGTGGTEAFF.